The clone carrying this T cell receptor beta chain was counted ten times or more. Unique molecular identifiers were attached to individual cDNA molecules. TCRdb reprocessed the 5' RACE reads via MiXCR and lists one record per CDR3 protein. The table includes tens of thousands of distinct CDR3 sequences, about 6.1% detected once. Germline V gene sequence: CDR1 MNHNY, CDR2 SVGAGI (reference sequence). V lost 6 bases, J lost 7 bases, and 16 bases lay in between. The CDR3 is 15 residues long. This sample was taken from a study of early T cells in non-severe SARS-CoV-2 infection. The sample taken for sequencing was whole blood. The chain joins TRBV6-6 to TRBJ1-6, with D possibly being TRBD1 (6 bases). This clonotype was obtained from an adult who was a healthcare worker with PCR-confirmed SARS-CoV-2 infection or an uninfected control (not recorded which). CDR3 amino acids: CASRGGAGVNSPLHF. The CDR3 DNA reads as TGTGCCAGCAGGGGTGGGGCAGGGGTAAATTCACCCCTCCACTTT.